These 24 T cell receptor beta chains were sequenced from one sample in a study of OX40 agonist ivuxolimab in advanced cancers. Assay used: immunoSEQ multiplex PCR; TCRdb lists only in-frame clones, some missing. The data contain some 77,000 clones, just under 95% of them seen just once; the ten biggest clones take up 0.32%. The sample in question was CD4+ or CD8+ T cells sorted from blood, obtained in a trial of the OX40 agonist ivuxolimab. These receptors originate from an adult with an advanced solid tumor such as melanoma, head and neck, liver or kidney cancer.

This clone came up once. This chain links TRBV27 with TRBJ1-5; 7 bases match TRBD1. CDR1 is MNHEY and CDR2 is SMNVEV in the germline V gene (reference sequence). The CDR3 consists of 17 residues. V shed 2 bases, J shed 4 bases, and the junction held 11 bases outside the gene matches. The CDR3 reads CASSLKPPGTENQPQHF. CDR3 coding DNA: TGTGCCAGCAGTTTAAAGCCACCGGGGACAGAGAATCAGCCCCAGCATTTT.

The count of this clone is one. This rearrangement joins TRBV9 to TRBJ2-3; D gene unclear. Germline CDR1 and CDR2: SGDLS and YYNGEE. The ends were cut back, 4 bases at V and 5 bases at J, with 14 bases in the middle. This CDR3 has 14 amino acids. In DNA, the CDR3 is TGTGCCAGCAGCCGGACCCTATCGATAGATACGCAGTATTTT. Its protein product is CASSRTLSIDTQYF. The whole variable domain, remainder taken from reference TRBV9 and TRBJ2-3, is DSGVTQTPKHLITATGQRVTLRCSPRSGDLSVYWYQQSLDQGLQFLIQYYNGEERAKGNILERFSAQQFPDLHSELNLSSLELGDSALYFCASSRTLSIDTQYFGPGTRLTVL.

The chain has TRBV7-9 and TRBJ2-1, with D unclear. CDR3 size: 13 residues. V dropped 5 bases and J dropped 10 bases, with 15 bases sitting between them. The V gene's germline CDR1 is SEHNR and CDR2 FQNEAQ (reference sequence). The chain's CDR3 is CASSPSPSLEQFF. CDR3 bases: TGTGCCAGCAGCCCCTCCCCTTCTCTAGAGCAGTTCTTC.

The CDR3 is CASSSLRTGNYEQYF. In nucleotides, the CDR3 is TGTGCCAGCAGTTCGCTCCGGACAGGAAACTACGAGCAGTACTTC. V usage is TRBV27 and J usage is TRBJ2-7; 7 bases agree with TRBD1. V dropped 4 bases and J dropped 3; count of bases not matched to a gene: 9. CDR3 length equals 15 residues. Germline values: CDR1 MNHEY, CDR2 SMNVEV (reference sequence).

V gene TRBV5-1 combines with J gene TRBJ2-2; 11 bases agree with TRBD2. CDR1 is SGHRS, CDR2 YFSETQ, per germline. This CDR3 has 16 residues. The V gene end was trimmed by 0 bases and the J gene end by 3 bases; junction bases not matched to a gene: 1. The CDR3 DNA sequence: TGCGCCAGCAGCTTGGTAGCGGGGGGGCACACCGGGGAGCTGTTTTTT. The encoded protein is CASSLVAGGHTGELFF.

The chain links TRBV5-4 to TRBJ2-2; a possible D gene is TRBD1 (5 bases). Between the trimmed V and J ends, which lost 0 bases and 4 bases, there was a span of 7 bases. The CDR3 runs 14 residues. The germline gives CDR1 SGHNT, CDR2 YYREEE (reference sequence). CDR3 amino acids: CASSLGQSTGELFF. CDR3 bases: TGTGCCAGCAGCTTGGGACAGAGCACCGGGGAGCTGTTTTTT.

The CDR3 sequence: CASSKGALSGANVLTF. DNA for the CDR3: TGTGCCAGCAGTAAAGGGGCCCTCTCTGGGGCCAACGTCCTGACTTTC. The rearrangement uses TRBV9 and TRBJ2-6, with D possibly TRBD1 on 5 matching bases. This CDR3 contains 16 residues. The V end lost 5 bases, the J end lost 0 bases, and 12 bases lay between the germline ends. The V gene's germline CDR1 is SGDLS and CDR2 YYNGEE.

The chain combines TRBV7-2 with TRBJ2-1; D is unclear. Per the germline V gene, CDR1 is SGHTA and CDR2 is FQGNSA. The CDR3 totals 14 residues. Deletions cut 3 bases from V and 5 bases from J, with 11 bases between. CDR3 loop: CASSFRVGNNEQFF. CDR3 nucleotides: TGTGCCAGCAGCTTTCGGGTTGGAAACAATGAGCAGTTCTTC.

The chain combines TRBV6-5 with TRBJ2-3; 7 bases match TRBD1. Trimming cost V 2 bases and J 6 bases; bases outside gene matches: 5. CDR3 length: 14 residues. The germline V gene encodes CDR1 MNHEY and CDR2 SVGAGI. The CDR3 coding sequence is TGTGCCAGCAGTTACGAGGGGGCAGCTGATACGCAGTATTTT. Its translation is CASSYEGAADTQYF.

In its sample, this clone was seen a few times. This chain connects TRBV7-2 to TRBJ2-7; tentative D call: TRBD1 (6 bases). Per germline, CDR1 SGHTA and CDR2 FQGNSA. The CDR3 totals 14 residues. V shed 3 bases and J shed 0 bases, with 9 bases lying between them. The CDR3 DNA sequence: TGTGCCAGCAGCTTGACAGGAACCTCCTACGAGCAGTACTTC. As protein: CASSLTGTSYEQYF.

The chain links TRBV9 to TRBJ2-5; TRBD2 matches 10 bases. Per germline, CDR1 SGDLS and CDR2 YYNGEE. Unmatched junction bases numbered 5, after V lost 1 base and J lost 5 bases. There are 15 residues in the CDR3. DNA of the CDR3: TGTGCCAGCAGCGTACTAGCGGGAGTTGGGGAGACCCAGTACTTC. This codes for CASSVLAGVGETQYF.

The V gene is TRBV6-5, the J gene TRBJ1-1; no clear D. Germline V lookup: CDR1 MNHEY, CDR2 SVGAGI. The CDR3 consists of 14 residues. V was trimmed by 0 bases and J by 3 bases, leaving 8 bases between them. This CDR3 reads CASSYSEGYTEAFF. CDR3 in DNA: TGTGCCAGCAGTTACTCAGAGGGATACACTGAAGCTTTCTTT.

The rearrangement uses TRBV19 and TRBJ1-5, with D maybe TRBD1 (5 bases). The CDR3 is 16 residues long. Per the germline V gene, CDR1 is LNHDA and CDR2 is SQIVND (reference sequence). Trimming took off 8 bases at V and 1 base at J, with 18 bases between the two ends. The CDR3 reads CASLLSGGWSNQPQHF. The CDR3 nucleotides read TGTGCCAGTTTGTTGTCGGGGGGATGGAGCAATCAGCCCCAGCATTTT.

V gene TRBV7-2 combines with J gene TRBJ1-5; the match to TRBD1 covers 7 bases. Per germline, CDR1 SGHTA and CDR2 FQGNSA. The CDR3 runs 14 residues. With V trimmed by 5 bases and J by 4 bases, 5 bases remained unmatched. In DNA, the CDR3 is TGTGCCAGCAGCCGGACAGGCCTTAATCAGCCCCAGCATTTT. This codes for CASSRTGLNQPQHF.

V is TRBV28 and J is TRBJ2-3; 11 bases match TRBD2. V lost 6 bases to trimming and J lost 0 bases; unmatched junction nucleotides: 5. Per the germline V gene, CDR1 is MDHEN and CDR2 is SYDVKM. This CDR3 spans 16 amino acids. The CDR3 loop reads CASSQGLAESTDTQYF. CDR3 DNA: TGTGCCAGCAGCCAGGGACTAGCGGAGAGCACAGATACGCAGTATTTT.

The rearrangement uses TRBV29-1 and TRBJ2-2, with TRBD2 matching 7 bases. CDR3 length: 14 amino acids. The V segment lost 8 bases and the J segment 3 bases; nucleotides outside the gene matches: 9. The germline V gene encodes CDR1 SQVTM and CDR2 ANQGSEA. The CDR3 bases are TGCAGCTTTAAGCGGGGCCCCGACACCGGGGAGCTGTTTTTT. As protein: CSFKRGPDTGELFF.

The V gene is TRBV7-2, the J gene TRBJ2-1, with 11 bases lining up with TRBD2. The germline gives CDR1 SGHTA, CDR2 FQGNSA. J gave up 12 bases and V 2 bases, and 15 bases lay outside the gene matches. The CDR3 runs 17 residues. The CDR3 region is CASSLRLLAGGAVGQFF. In DNA, the CDR3 is TGTGCCAGCAGCTTACGTCTGCTAGCGGGGGGCGCGGTTGGGCAGTTCTTC.

This chain links TRBV29-1 with TRBJ2-7; 13 bases are shared with TRBD2. In germline, CDR1 is SQVTM, CDR2 ANQGSEA. V shed 1 base and J 3 bases; nucleotides not matched to a gene: 0. The CDR3 runs 14 residues. CDR3: CSVEGLAGGYEQYF. The CDR3 region has the DNA TGCAGCGTTGAAGGACTAGCGGGGGGCTACGAGCAGTACTTC.

The chain links TRBV7-9 to TRBJ2-5, with D perhaps matching TRBD1 (5 bases). The V end was cut by 1 base, the J end by 5 bases, with 8 bases between. Germline V CDR1 and CDR2: SEHNR, FQNEAQ (reference sequence). The CDR3 totals 13 residues. Here the CDR3 reads CASSLGQGETQYF. CDR3 nucleotides: TGTGCCAGCAGCTTAGGGCAGGGCGAGACCCAGTACTTC.

Of note for this clone: The sample carries other DNA sequences with the same CDR3. V is TRBV19 and J is TRBJ2-2; D unclear. CDR1 LNHDA and CDR2 SQIVND come from the germline V gene (reference sequence). Deletions cut 6 bases from V and 4 bases from J, with 15 bases between. This CDR3 has 15 amino acids. This chain's CDR3 is CASSTDNKVTGELFF. CDR3 nucleotides: TGTGCCAGTAGCACGGATAACAAGGTCACCGGGGAGCTGTTTTTT.

V and J are TRBV7-9 and TRBJ2-1; unclear D gene. The germline CDR1 and CDR2 sequences are SEHNR and FQNEAQ (reference sequence). This CDR3 contains 13 residues. V dropped 6 bases and J dropped 0 bases, with 6 bases sitting between them. The CDR3 loop reads CASRGGSYNEQFF. The CDR3 DNA sequence: TGTGCCAGCAGGGGCGGCTCCTACAATGAGCAGTTCTTC.

The rearrangement links TRBV6-4 to TRBJ2-2, with 7 bases identical to TRBD1. The length of the CDR3 is 16 residues. Germline CDR1 reads MRHNA; CDR2 reads SNTAGT. The V and J ends lost 6 bases and 0 bases, in that order; junction bases with no gene match: 7. In DNA form, the CDR3 reads TGTGCCAGCAGACCCGACAGGGACGCGAACACCGGGGAGCTGTTTTTT. Residues: CASRPDRDANTGELFF.

J is TRBJ1-2 and V is TRBV7-2; possible D gene TRBD1, 6 bases. Trimming pared 7 bases from V and 2 bases from J, leaving 14 bases between. CDR1 and CDR2 (germline): SGHTA, FQGNSA. This CDR3 region has 14 residues. CDR3 coding DNA: TGTGCCAGCACCCTGGACAGAATCAACTATGGCTACACCTTC. Protein: CASTLDRINYGYTF.

The rearrangement uses TRBV5-1 and TRBJ2-7; TRBD1 or TRBD2 may be the D gene (6 bases each). The CDR3 covers 15 residues. The V end lost 2 bases, the J end lost 3 bases, and 15 bases lay between the germline ends. Germline lookup yields CDR1 SGHRS and CDR2 YFSETQ. CDR3 protein: CASSFGAGEDYEQYF. The CDR3 nucleotides read TGCGCCAGCAGCTTTGGGGCAGGGGAGGACTACGAGCAGTACTTC.